This T cell receptor (beta chain) was profiled in a study of blood T cell repertoires in COVID-19. Looking at the study overall: Both acute and convalescent COVID-19 samples were obtained from the United States, Italy and Spain. In each case, the material was cDNA or gDNA derived from T cells, B-cell-depleted T cells, or PBMCs.

The CDR3 totals 22 residues. The V gene's germline CDR1 is SGDLS and CDR2 YYNGEE. Trimming pared 0 bases from V and 1 base from J, leaving 31 bases between. Authors' analysis steps: Reference gene primer amplification yielded estimated nucleated cell counts. Measured with immunoSEQ multiplex PCR; TCRdb has only the in-frame clones, and not every one. For V, J and clone size, that table is used; D and trimming come from the DNA. The table lists about 120,000 clones, 90% of them singletons. Sequenced material: peripheral blood. The chain has TRBV9 and TRBJ1-2, with a weak D call TRBD1 (5 bases). This receptor was obtained from a human donor with active COVID-19. The donor label of this sample is uncertain. The CDR3 region is CASSVVILGSGGADTFNYGYTF. The DNA for the CDR3 is TGTGCCAGCAGCGTAGTTATCTTGGGTTCGGGAGGGGCCGATACTTTTAACTATGGCTACACCTTC. Filled out from reference TRBV9 and TRBJ1-2, the complete variable domain reads DSGVTQTPKHLITATGQRVTLRCSPRSGDLSVYWYQQSLDQGLQFLIQYYNGEERAKGNILERFSAQQFPDLHSELNLSSLELGDSALYFCASSVVILGSGGADTFNYGYTFGSGTRLTVV.